Below are 2 T cell receptor beta chains sequenced from a single sample in a study of post-analysis software for immune sequencing data. Prepared libraries of TCR beta cDNA carried unique molecular identifiers. TCRdb re-derived calls from the PCR reads in MiXCR, one entry per CDR3 protein. The sample includes about 460,000 distinct CDR3 sequences, over 35% of them seen just once. Their recognized antigens are unknown. Study-wide points: In patients, about five TRBV segments were more frequent than in controls, with TRBV5-6, TRBV5-1 and TRBV20-1 among them.

Source material: blood. The receptors here all came from a girl between 5 and 17 years old with multiple sclerosis.

The chain couples TRBV4-1 to TRBJ2-1; TRBD2 aligns across 9 bases. V gave up 0 bases and J gave up 0 bases; unmatched junction bases: 9. Germline V gives CDR1 MGHRA, CDR2 YSYEKL. The CDR3 has 19 amino acids. The CDR3 sequence: CASSQDAAGGLNSYNEQFF. In DNA form, the CDR3 reads TGCGCCAGCAGCCAAGATGCAGCGGGGGGCCTAAACTCCTACAATGAGCAGTTCTTC.

For this clonotype: A junction boundary mismatches the germline segment, possibly from a read error. This rearrangement joins TRBV16 to TRBJ2-7; D is unresolved. CDR3 length: 14 amino acids. Per the germline V gene, CDR1 is KGHSY and CDR2 is FQNENV. Here the CDR3 reads CASSQSSLSHEQYF. The CDR3 region has the DNA TGTGCCAGCAGCCAATCTTCCCTCTCCCACGAGCAGTACTTC.